The entry below gives a single T cell receptor beta chain sequence along with its context. Its antigen remains unknown. The data are from a study of T cells in Graves' hyperthyroidism and ophthalmopathy. Study observations and caveats: Model output signaled ophthalmopathy a median around 5.9 months ahead of onset. Among thyroid clonotypes expanded above 0.001, most also appeared in blood.

What was amplified from RNA transcripts were TCR beta CDR3 regions. The HTBI primer set was used in a first-round RT-PCR of the TCR CDR3. Each CDR3 protein is one row after TCRdb ran MiXCR on the multiplex PCR reads. The table lists approximately 600,000 distinct CDR3 sequences, approximately 13% of them singletons. The sequence came from a woman in her twenties or thirties with Graves' hyperthyroidism that later progressed to Graves' ophthalmopathy. The sequenced material came from blood.

The DNA of the CDR3 is TGTGCCAGCAGCTTACCATCCGGGGGAAACACCTTC. It specifies CASSLPSGGNTF. This sequence joins TRBV7-2 and TRBJ1-2; a weak D match, TRBD1 (5 bases). Trimming removed 2 bases from V and 12 bases from J, with 13 bases in between. CDR3 length: 12 residues. Germline CDR1 is SGHTA and CDR2 is FQGNSA.